The next 29 T cell receptor beta chains were all read from a single sample in a study of T cell responses to AZD1222 COVID-19 vaccine. TCRdb's copy holds only in-frame clones and misses some; the assay was immunoSEQ multiplex PCR. The repertoire includes over 130,000 clones, more than 85% of them detected once, and about 5% sits in the top ten. The sequencing used peripheral blood, collected on day 0 of AZD1222 vaccination. Source of these receptors: an adult in good health.

The CDR3 sequence: CASKGATDTQYF. The CDR3 DNA follows: TGTGCCAGCAAGGGGGCCACAGATACGCAGTATTTT. The gene calls are TRBV27 and TRBJ2-3, with TRBD1 matching 7 bases. From germline, CDR1 is MNHEY and CDR2 SMNVEV (reference sequence). After removal of 7 bases from V and 2 bases from J, the junction contained 0 bases not matched to a gene. The CDR3 is made up of 12 amino acids.

The CDR3 DNA is TGCGCCAGCAGTGGAGCTAGCGGAGGGGCCTACGAGCAGTACTTC. Amino acid sequence: CASSGASGGAYEQYF. The chain uses TRBV10-1 and TRBJ2-7; 7 positions match TRBD2. This CDR3 is 15 amino acids long. The junction had 8 bases not matched to a gene; V was cut back by 4 bases and J by 2 bases. Germline lookup yields CDR1 WNHNN and CDR2 SYGVQD (reference sequence).

This clone came up a few times. The genes are TRBV3-1 (or the pseudogene TRBV3-2) and TRBJ2-3; no firm D call. V was trimmed by 0 bases and J by 0 bases, leaving 7 bases between them. Looked up from germline, CDR1 is LGHDT and CDR2 is YNNKEL (reference sequence). The CDR3 runs 15 residues. CDR3: CASSQDGSSTDTQYF. For the CDR3, the DNA is TGTGCCAGCAGCCAAGACGGCTCTAGCACAGATACGCAGTATTTT.

This chain connects TRBV6-5 to TRBJ1-2; weak D call: TRBD1 (6 bases). This CDR3 is built from 14 residues. Trimming took off 6 bases at V and 1 base at J, with 12 bases between the two ends. CDR1 and CDR2 from the germline V gene are MNHEY and SVGAGI. The chain's CDR3 is CASSLHRVNYGYTF. The CDR3 DNA follows: TGTGCCAGCAGCCTCCACAGGGTTAACTATGGCTACACCTTC.

The table lists this clone with a count of one. Within the sample, other DNA sequences also encode this same CDR3. This chain links TRBV9 with TRBJ1-6, with 8 bases identical to TRBD1. V lost 3 bases and J lost 7; bases outside the gene matches: 3. Germline loops: CDR1 SGDLS, CDR2 YYNGEE. The CDR3 has 14 residues. This chain's CDR3 is CASSARQGNSPLHF. The CDR3 DNA is TGTGCCAGCAGCGCCCGACAGGGGAATTCACCCCTCCACTTT. Full variable domain (remainder filled in from reference TRBV9 and TRBJ1-6): DSGVTQTPKHLITATGQRVTLRCSPRSGDLSVYWYQQSLDQGLQFLIQYYNGEERAKGNILERFSAQQFPDLHSELNLSSLELGDSALYFCASSARQGNSPLHFGNGTRLTVT.

This clone was seen more than once but under ten times. J is TRBJ2-1 and V is TRBV7-9; the match to TRBD2 covers 9 bases. V shed 1 base and J 8 bases; nucleotides not matched to a gene: 9. Germline CDR1 SEHNR, CDR2 FQNEAQ (reference sequence). The CDR3 totals 16 residues. The CDR3 DNA sequence: TGTGCCAGCAGCTTAGTGGGCGGGAGGGGGTACGATGAGCAGTTCTTC. Translation gives CASSLVGGRGYDEQFF.

V and J are TRBV7-2 and TRBJ1-5; D possibly corresponds to TRBD1 (5 bases). The CDR3 is made up of 15 amino acids. Germline V gene data show CDR1 as SGHTA and CDR2 as FQGNSA. V lost 5 bases to trimming and J lost 0 bases, with 11 bases between them. The CDR3 spells CASSHDSNSNQPQHF. CDR3 coding DNA: TGTGCCAGCAGCCACGACAGCAATAGCAATCAGCCCCAGCATTTT.

The chain joins TRBV7-6 to TRBJ2-1, with D possibly being TRBD1 (6 bases). This CDR3 spans 12 amino acids. Germline V gene data show CDR1 as SGHVS and CDR2 as FNYEAQ. The V end lost 1 base, the J end lost 9 bases, and 7 bases lay between the germline ends. The chain's CDR3 is CASSLGGGEQFF. The CDR3 region has the DNA TGTGCCAGCAGCTTAGGAGGGGGTGAGCAGTTCTTC.

The sample holds one count of this clone. The genes are TRBV9 and TRBJ2-7; maybe TRBD2 (5 bases). CDR3 length equals 15 residues. Trimming left V 0 bases short and J 2 bases short, with 12 bases between. CDR1 and CDR2 from the germline V gene are SGDLS and YYNGEE. CDR3 residues: CASSVALDSAYEQYF. CDR3 DNA: TGTGCCAGCAGCGTAGCCCTGGACTCCGCCTACGAGCAGTACTTC. The whole variable domain, remainder taken from reference TRBV9 and TRBJ2-7, is DSGVTQTPKHLITATGQRVTLRCSPRSGDLSVYWYQQSLDQGLQFLIQYYNGEERAKGNILERFSAQQFPDLHSELNLSSLELGDSALYFCASSVALDSAYEQYFGPGTRLTVT.

In the case of this clone: At one end the junction does not follow the germline gene, possibly because of a read error. The J gene is TRBJ1-1, the V gene TRBV7-9; TRBD1 is a possible D gene (5 bases). The CDR3 is made up of 13 amino acids. Germline V CDR1 and CDR2: SEHNR, FQNEAQ (reference sequence). The CDR3 protein is CASSLVDRTGAFF. CDR3 sequence (DNA): TGTGCCAGCAGCTTAGTAGACAGAACTGGAGCTTTCTTT.

V gene TRBV7-9 combines with J gene TRBJ2-1; 7 bases align to TRBD2. The CDR3 length is 15 residues. V was pared by 5 bases and J by 8 bases, with 12 bases of the junction left unmatched. CDR1 is SEHNR, CDR2 FQNEAQ, per germline (reference sequence). CDR3 in DNA: TGTGCCAGCAGCCTGAGTAGCGGGCCGTCGGATGAGCAGTTCTTC. As protein: CASSLSSGPSDEQFF.

This chain joins TRBV24-1 and TRBJ2-1, with 8 bases aligning to TRBD1. CDR1 is KGHDR and CDR2 is SFDVKD in the germline V gene. The CDR3 is 14 amino acids. Trimming cost V 3 bases and J 6 bases; bases outside gene matches: 3. The CDR3 DNA reads TGTGCCACCAGTGATCCCGACAGGGGCAATGAGCAGTTCTTC. Translated: CATSDPDRGNEQFF.

Only a few counts were recorded for this clone. The chain has TRBV12-3 or TRBV12-4 and TRBJ1-2; D remains unclear. CDR3 size: 12 residues. With 6 bases removed from V and 8 bases from J, the gap between germline ends came to 13 bases. CDR3 protein: CASSLRVGGYTF. Here the CDR3 DNA reads TGTGCCAGCAGCCTTAGGGTTGGCGGCTACACCTTC.

The V gene is TRBV25-1, the J gene TRBJ1-6; a possible D gene is TRBD1 (5 bases). With 4 bases removed from V and 12 bases from J, the gap between germline ends came to 7 bases. The CDR3 sequence is 11 residues long. From germline, CDR1 is MGHDK and CDR2 SYGVNS. The CDR3 DNA sequence: TGTGCCAGCAGTGCTGGGGGACCCCTCCACTTT. Its protein product is CASSAGGPLHF.

V gene TRBV10-3 combines with J gene TRBJ2-1, with 8 bases lining up with TRBD1. CDR1 and CDR2 (germline): ENHRY, SYGVKD. With V trimmed by 6 bases and J by 6 bases, 7 bases remained unmatched. The CDR3 is 14 residues long. CDR3: CAIRATGEGNEQFF. CDR3 DNA: TGTGCCATCAGGGCGACAGGGGAAGGCAATGAGCAGTTCTTC.

V gene TRBV5-4 combines with J gene TRBJ1-3, with TRBD1 as a possible D gene (6 bases). Trimming shortened V by 4 bases and J by 2 bases, and 16 bases separated the two germline ends. This CDR3 contains 16 residues. The germline CDR1 and CDR2 sequences are SGHNT and YYREEE (reference sequence). This CDR3 is CASSLGGLEAGNTIYF. CDR3 coding DNA: TGTGCCAGCAGCCTTGGGGGCTTGGAAGCTGGAAACACCATATATTTT.

Regarding this clone: Distinct nucleotide sequences in the sample also encode this CDR3. This sequence joins TRBV19 and TRBJ1-5; 11 bases line up with TRBD1. The germline V gene has CDR1 LNHDA and CDR2 SQIVND (reference sequence). Trimming took 5 bases from V and 6 from J; bases not matched to a gene: 3. The CDR3 spans 14 residues. The CDR3 sequence is CASSGGTGGQPQHF. The CDR3 region has the DNA TGTGCCAGTAGTGGGGGGACAGGGGGTCAGCCCCAGCATTTT.

This chain links TRBV11-1 with TRBJ2-7; unclear D gene. V was pared by 0 bases and J by 6 bases, with 9 bases between. The CDR3 runs 13 residues. The V gene's germline CDR1 is SGHAT and CDR2 FQDESV (reference sequence). The CDR3 here is CASSLALSAEQYF. CDR3 nucleotide sequence: TGTGCCAGCAGCTTAGCGCTCAGCGCCGAGCAGTACTTC.

This clone turned up a few times. The V and J genes are TRBV11-2 and TRBJ2-7; D is possibly TRBD1 or TRBD2 (5 bases each). Germline V gene data show CDR1 as SGHAT and CDR2 as FQNNGV. This CDR3 is 12 amino acids long. Trimming removed 5 bases at V and 10 bases at J, with 15 bases between. The CDR3 DNA sequence: TGTGCCAGCAGCCCCCCTTCGGGGCCTCAGTACTTC. This sequence encodes CASSPPSGPQYF.

V gene TRBV15 combines with J gene TRBJ1-2; possibly TRBD1 for D (5 bases). Germline V gene sequence: CDR1 LNHNV, CDR2 YYDKDF (reference sequence). The CDR3 extends over 13 amino acids. The V end lost 3 bases, the J end lost 4 bases, and 9 bases lay between the germline ends. CDR3 sequence reads: CATSSGTPYGYTF. The CDR3 region has the DNA TGTGCCACCAGCAGCGGGACTCCCTATGGCTACACCTTC.

The chain combines TRBV5-8 with TRBJ2-3; D is uncertain. Trimming left V 0 bases short and J 2 bases short, with 7 bases between. CDR1 and CDR2 (germline): SGHTS, YDEGEE. This CDR3 has 14 amino acids. The CDR3 nucleotides read TGTGCCAGCAGCTTGGGTCTACTCACAGATACGCAGTATTTT. It encodes CASSLGLLTDTQYF.

The chain employs TRBV18 and TRBJ1-5; D is unclear. The V and J ends lost 1 base and 9 bases respectively, with 10 bases between them. Looked up from germline, CDR1 is KGHSH and CDR2 is LQKENI. The CDR3 totals 13 residues. Written as DNA, the CDR3 is TGTGCCAGCTCACCACAGGGAGACGGGCCCCAGCATTTT. Protein sequence: CASSPQGDGPQHF.

The V gene is TRBV19, the J gene TRBJ2-7; D remains unclear. Germline V gene sequence: CDR1 LNHDA, CDR2 SQIVND (reference sequence). V lost 1 base, J lost 2 bases, and 15 bases lay in between. The CDR3 has 16 residues. Here the CDR3 reads CASSIVGSPSPYEQYF. The CDR3 bases are TGTGCCAGTAGTATAGTAGGCAGCCCATCACCCTACGAGCAGTACTTC.

This chain connects TRBV14 to TRBJ2-7, with D tentatively TRBD1 (5 bases). CDR3 length: 14 residues. Germline-derived CDR1 and CDR2 are SGHDN and FVKESK. The V end lost 1 base, the J end lost 4 bases, and 11 bases lay between the germline ends. This CDR3 is CASSQGQSLYEQYF. The DNA of the CDR3 is TGTGCCAGCAGCCAAGGACAGAGTCTTTACGAGCAGTACTTC.

The chain links TRBV12-3 or TRBV12-4 to TRBJ1-2; D not resolved. This CDR3 comprises 11 residues. V was pared by 5 bases and J by 4 bases, with 5 bases between. CDR3: CASSRGYGYTF. The CDR3 DNA is TGTGCCAGCAGTCGAGGCTATGGCTACACCTTC.

This chain links TRBV4-2 with TRBJ2-7, with D perhaps being TRBD1 or TRBD2 (5 bases each). This CDR3 contains 14 residues. Deletions cut 3 bases from V and 2 bases from J, with 11 bases between. CDR1 LGHNA and CDR2 YNFKEQ come from the germline V gene. The CDR3 sequence is CASSHGDATYEQYF. The CDR3 nucleotides are TGTGCCAGCAGCCATGGGGACGCGACCTACGAGCAGTACTTC.

The chain employs TRBV9 and TRBJ2-2, with a tentative D call TRBD1 (6 bases). The germline V gene has CDR1 SGDLS and CDR2 YYNGEE. V lost 0 bases and J 3 bases, leaving 12 bases between the germline ends. The length of the CDR3 is 16 residues. The CDR3 here is CASSVGNRADTGELFF. CDR3 in DNA: TGTGCCAGCAGCGTAGGAAACAGGGCAGACACCGGGGAGCTGTTTTTT.

This chain uses TRBV6-1 with TRBJ2-7, with 8 bases that match TRBD1. The CDR3 totals 16 residues. Germline-derived CDR1 and CDR2 are MNHNS and SASEGT. J lost 1 base, V lost 4 bases, and 9 bases had no gene match. CDR3 sequence: CASSARTGGKSYEQYF. The CDR3 coding sequence is TGTGCCAGCAGTGCCCGCACAGGGGGAAAGTCCTACGAGCAGTACTTC.

Regarding this clone: Different DNA sequences within this sample yield the same CDR3. The J gene is TRBJ1-2, the V gene TRBV5-4, with D maybe TRBD1 (5 bases). The germline gives CDR1 SGHNT, CDR2 YYREEE (reference sequence). The CDR3 runs 13 residues. Deletions cut 0 bases from V and 3 bases from J, with 6 bases between. CDR3 amino acids: CASSLVGDYGYTF. The CDR3 DNA sequence: TGTGCCAGCAGCTTGGTAGGGGACTATGGCTACACCTTC.